These 14 T cell receptor beta chains share one sample of origin, sequenced in a study of monozygotic twins with inflammatory bowel disease. TCRdb reprocessed the 5' RACE reads and stores each CDR3 protein as one record, lacking DNA. Recorded for this sample: about 450,000 distinct CDR3 sequences. Input material: blood. Receptors originate from a human donor with ulcerative colitis or Crohn's disease, or a healthy co-twin of an affected twin (not recorded which).

The CDR3 loop reads CASSLGGRGPADNEQFF. The V call is TRBV5-1, the J call TRBJ2-1; no DNA is available, so the TRBD1 call from TCRdb remains unchecked. From germline, CDR1 is SGHRS and CDR2 YFSETQ. This CDR3 has 17 residues.

This chain links TRBV28 with TRBJ2-1; lacking DNA, the TRBD1 call made by TCRdb goes unchecked. CDR3 size: 13 residues. Germline CDR1 and CDR2: MDHEN and SYDVKM. CDR3 amino acids: CASSQGVGNEQFF.

The rearrangement joins TRBV10-3 to TRBJ2-1; TCRdb picks TRBD2, but there is no DNA to check that call. Germline V gene sequence: CDR1 ENHRY, CDR2 SYGVKD. CDR3 length: 14 amino acids. The CDR3 loop is CATRGLGSYNEQFF.

The chain recombines TRBV7-2 with TRBJ1-1. There are 15 residues in the CDR3. Looked up from germline, CDR1 is SGHTA and CDR2 is FQGNSA. The CDR3 loop is CASSLTERPYTEAFF.

The CDR3 loop is CASSSQIGNRDRVGWDSLEQYF. This chain joins TRBV11-2 and TRBJ2-7; TCRdb's D call, TRBD1, is unchecked because there is no DNA. The CDR3 sequence is 22 residues long. Germline-derived CDR1 and CDR2 are SGHAT and FQNNGV.

The V and J genes are TRBV7-2 and TRBJ2-4; the D call from TCRdb, TRBD1, cannot be confirmed without DNA. The CDR3 extends over 16 amino acids. Germline assignment: CDR1 SGHTA and CDR2 FQGNSA. Here the CDR3 reads CASSLGQGLAKNIQYF.

The chain uses TRBV30 and TRBJ2-1; TCRdb outputs TRBD2, but without DNA this stays unchecked. The CDR3 is 14 residues long. Germline V gives CDR1 GTSNPN, CDR2 SVGIG (reference sequence). The CDR3 sequence is CAWSVRLVDNEQFF.

This chain links TRBV6-5 with TRBJ2-3; TCRdb returns TRBD2, unconfirmable since there is no DNA. This CDR3 region has 16 residues. Germline-derived CDR1 and CDR2 are MNHEY and SVGAGI. The CDR3 here is CASSFSGGPGSDTQYF.

The CDR3 spells CASSLAGVDAGELFF. The J gene is TRBJ2-2, the V gene TRBV11-2; TCRdb reports TRBD1, a call that lacks DNA to check it against. This CDR3 has 15 residues. Germline CDR1 is SGHAT and CDR2 is FQNNGV.

The chain links TRBV5-1 to TRBJ1-1; TCRdb reports TRBD1, a call that lacks DNA to check it against. The CDR3 runs 14 residues. CDR1 and CDR2 from the germline V gene are SGHRS and YFSETQ. This chain's CDR3 is CASSHDSMNTEAFF.

This chain uses TRBV20-1 with TRBJ2-3; TCRdb names TRBD1, which stays unverified in the absence of DNA. The CDR3 covers 13 residues. The germline V gene encodes CDR1 DFQATT and CDR2 SNEGSKA (reference sequence). The CDR3 spells CSASGISTDTQYF.

The gene calls are TRBV7-2 and TRBJ1-1. Germline V gene sequence: CDR1 SGHTA, CDR2 FQGNSA. This CDR3 is built from 13 residues. The CDR3 loop reads CASSPGGWTEAFF.

The chain links TRBV7-2 to TRBJ2-2; the TRBD1 assignment by TCRdb is unverifiable without DNA. Germline V CDR1 and CDR2: SGHTA, FQGNSA. The CDR3 runs 16 residues. The CDR3 region is CASSARQLANTGELFF.

The chain couples TRBV16 to TRBJ2-2; with no DNA, the TCRdb D assignment of TRBD1 cannot be verified. CDR1 and CDR2 from the germline V gene are KGHSY and FQNENV. The CDR3 is 18 amino acids. The CDR3 sequence is CASSRAPWDINLTGELFF. Variable domain in full (rest from reference TRBV16 and TRBJ2-2): GEEVAQTPKHLVRGEGQKAKLYCAPIKGHSYVFWYQQVLKNEFKFLISFQNENVFDETGMPKERFSAKCLPNSPCSLEIQATKLEDSAVYFCASSRAPWDINLTGELFFGEGSRLTVL.